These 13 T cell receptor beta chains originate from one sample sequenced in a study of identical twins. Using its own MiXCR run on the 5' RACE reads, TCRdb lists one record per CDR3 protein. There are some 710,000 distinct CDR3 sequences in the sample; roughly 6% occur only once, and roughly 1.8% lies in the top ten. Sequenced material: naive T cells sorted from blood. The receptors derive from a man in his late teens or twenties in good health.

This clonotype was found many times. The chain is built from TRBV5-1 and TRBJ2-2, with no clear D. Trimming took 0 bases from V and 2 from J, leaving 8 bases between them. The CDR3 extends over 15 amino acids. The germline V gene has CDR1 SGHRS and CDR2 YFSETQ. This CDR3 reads CASSLDTPNTGELFF. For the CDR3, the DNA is TGCGCCAGCAGCTTGGATACCCCAAACACCGGGGAGCTGTTTTTT.

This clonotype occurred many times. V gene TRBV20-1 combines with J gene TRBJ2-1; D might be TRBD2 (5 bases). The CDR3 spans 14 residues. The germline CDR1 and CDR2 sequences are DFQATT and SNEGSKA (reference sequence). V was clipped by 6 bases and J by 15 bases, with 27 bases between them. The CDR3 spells CSAVSPSRRQRWFF. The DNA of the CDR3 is TGCAGTGCCGTTTCGCCTTCACGGAGGCAACGGTGGTTCTTC.

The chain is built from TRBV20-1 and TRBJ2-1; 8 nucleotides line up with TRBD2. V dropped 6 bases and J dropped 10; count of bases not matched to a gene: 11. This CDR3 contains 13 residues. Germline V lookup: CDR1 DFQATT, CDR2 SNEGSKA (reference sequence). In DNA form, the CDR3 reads TGCAGTGCCCCCGGGACTAGAAGTGACGAGCAGTTCTTC. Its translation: CSAPGTRSDEQFF.

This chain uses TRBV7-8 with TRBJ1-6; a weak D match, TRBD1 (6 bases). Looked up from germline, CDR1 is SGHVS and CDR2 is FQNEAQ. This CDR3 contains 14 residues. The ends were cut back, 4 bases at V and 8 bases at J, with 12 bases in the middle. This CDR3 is CASSSNRVYSPLHF. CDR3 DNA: TGTGCCAGCAGCTCAAACAGGGTTTATTCACCCCTCCACTTT.

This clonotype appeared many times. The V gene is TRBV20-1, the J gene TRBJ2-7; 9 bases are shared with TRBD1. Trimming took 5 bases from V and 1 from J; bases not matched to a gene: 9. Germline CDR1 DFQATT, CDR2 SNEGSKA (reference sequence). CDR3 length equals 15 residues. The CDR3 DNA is TGCAGTGCTCCTTTACCGGACAGGGGTTCCTACGAGCAGTACTTC. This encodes CSAPLPDRGSYEQYF.

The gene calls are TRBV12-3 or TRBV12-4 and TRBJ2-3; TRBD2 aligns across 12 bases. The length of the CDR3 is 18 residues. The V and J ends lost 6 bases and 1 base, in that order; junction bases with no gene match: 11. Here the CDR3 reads CASRSLAGGYAGTDTQYF. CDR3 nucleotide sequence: TGTGCCAGCAGATCACTAGCGGGAGGTTACGCGGGCACAGATACGCAGTATTTT.

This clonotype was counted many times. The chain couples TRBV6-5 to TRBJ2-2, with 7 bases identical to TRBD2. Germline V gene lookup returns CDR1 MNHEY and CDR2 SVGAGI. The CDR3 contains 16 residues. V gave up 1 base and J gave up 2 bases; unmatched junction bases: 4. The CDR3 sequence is CASSYLERGNTGELFF. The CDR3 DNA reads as TGTGCCAGCAGTTACTTAGAGCGGGGAAACACCGGGGAGCTGTTTTTT.

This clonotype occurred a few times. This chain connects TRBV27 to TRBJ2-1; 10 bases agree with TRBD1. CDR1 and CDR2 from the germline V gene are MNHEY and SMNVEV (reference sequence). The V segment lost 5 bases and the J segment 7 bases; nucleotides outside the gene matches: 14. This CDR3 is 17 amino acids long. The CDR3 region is CASSPSAGTGVENEQFF. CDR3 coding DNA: TGTGCCAGCAGTCCCTCCGCCGGGACAGGGGTAGAGAATGAGCAGTTCTTC.

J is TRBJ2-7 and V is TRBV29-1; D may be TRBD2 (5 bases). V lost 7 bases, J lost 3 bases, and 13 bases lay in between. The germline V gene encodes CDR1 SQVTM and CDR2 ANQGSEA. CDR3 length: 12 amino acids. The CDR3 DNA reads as TGCAGCGCGAGGGCCGCTCTCTACGAGCAGTACTTC. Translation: CSARAALYEQYF.

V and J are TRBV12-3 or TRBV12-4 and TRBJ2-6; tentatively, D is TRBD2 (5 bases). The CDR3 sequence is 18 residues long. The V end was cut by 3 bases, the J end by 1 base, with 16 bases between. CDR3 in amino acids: CASSFFLGEGSGANVLTF. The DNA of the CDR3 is TGTGCCAGCAGTTTCTTCTTAGGAGAGGGATCTGGGGCCAACGTCCTGACTTTC.

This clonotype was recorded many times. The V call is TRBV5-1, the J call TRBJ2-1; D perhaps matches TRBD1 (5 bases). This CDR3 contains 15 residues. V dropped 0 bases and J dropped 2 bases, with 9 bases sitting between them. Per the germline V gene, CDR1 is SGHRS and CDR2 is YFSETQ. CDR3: CASSLGTGPYNEQFF. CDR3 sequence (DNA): TGCGCCAGCAGCTTGGGAACAGGACCCTACAATGAGCAGTTCTTC.

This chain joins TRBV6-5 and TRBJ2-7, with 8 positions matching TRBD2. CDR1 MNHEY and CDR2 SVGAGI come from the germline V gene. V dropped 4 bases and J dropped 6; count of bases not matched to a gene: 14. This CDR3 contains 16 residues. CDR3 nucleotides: TGTGCCAGCAGTTTCTACACCGGGACTAGGATCTCCGAGCAGTACTTC. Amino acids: CASSFYTGTRISEQYF.

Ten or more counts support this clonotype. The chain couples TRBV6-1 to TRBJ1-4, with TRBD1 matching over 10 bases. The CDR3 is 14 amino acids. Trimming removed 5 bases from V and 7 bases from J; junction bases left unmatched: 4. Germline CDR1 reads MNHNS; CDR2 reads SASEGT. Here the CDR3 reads CASSTTGGPEKLFF. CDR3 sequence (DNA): TGTGCCAGCAGTACGACAGGGGGCCCTGAAAAACTGTTTTTT.